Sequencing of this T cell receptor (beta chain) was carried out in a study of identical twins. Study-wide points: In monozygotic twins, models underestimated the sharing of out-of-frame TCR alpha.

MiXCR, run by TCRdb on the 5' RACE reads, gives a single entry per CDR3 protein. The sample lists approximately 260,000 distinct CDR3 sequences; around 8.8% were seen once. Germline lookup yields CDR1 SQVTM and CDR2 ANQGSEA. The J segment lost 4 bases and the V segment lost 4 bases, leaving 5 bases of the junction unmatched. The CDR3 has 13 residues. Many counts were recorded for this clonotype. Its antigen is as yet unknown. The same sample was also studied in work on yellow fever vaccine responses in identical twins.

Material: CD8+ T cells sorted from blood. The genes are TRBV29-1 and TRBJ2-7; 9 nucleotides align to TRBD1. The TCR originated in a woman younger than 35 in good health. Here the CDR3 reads CSVALGQGYEQYF. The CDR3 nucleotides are TGCAGCGTTGCCCTGGGACAGGGTTACGAGCAGTACTTC.